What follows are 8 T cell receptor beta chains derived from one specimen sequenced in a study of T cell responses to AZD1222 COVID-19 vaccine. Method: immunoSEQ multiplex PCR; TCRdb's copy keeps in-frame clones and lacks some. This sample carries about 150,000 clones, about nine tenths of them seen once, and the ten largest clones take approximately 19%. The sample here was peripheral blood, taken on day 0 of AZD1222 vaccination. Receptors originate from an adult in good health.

CDR3 amino acids: CASFRLPGSFPEAFF. CDR3 in DNA: TGTGCCAGCTTCCGCCTGCCCGGGAGTTTCCCCGAAGCTTTCTTT. This chain joins TRBV18 and TRBJ1-1, with D unresolved. The CDR3 totals 15 residues. Germline values: CDR1 KGHSH, CDR2 LQKENI. Trimming cost V 7 bases and J 8 bases, with 23 bases left between them.

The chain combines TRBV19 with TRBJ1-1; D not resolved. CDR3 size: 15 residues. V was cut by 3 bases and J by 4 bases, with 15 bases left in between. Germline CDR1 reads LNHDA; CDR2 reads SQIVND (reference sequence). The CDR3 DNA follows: TGTGCCAGTAGTATCCCCTCCATGGTGAGCACTGAAGCTTTCTTT. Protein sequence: CASSIPSMVSTEAFF.

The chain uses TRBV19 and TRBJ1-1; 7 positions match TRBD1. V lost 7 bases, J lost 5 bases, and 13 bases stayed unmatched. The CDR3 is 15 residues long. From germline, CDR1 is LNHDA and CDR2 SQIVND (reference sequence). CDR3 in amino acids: CASTWDSGPETEAFF. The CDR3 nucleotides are TGTGCCAGTACCTGGGACAGCGGCCCGGAGACTGAAGCTTTCTTT. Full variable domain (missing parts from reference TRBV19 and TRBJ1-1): DGGITQSPKYLFRKEGQNVTLSCEQNLNHDAMYWYRQDPGQGLRLIYYSQIVNDFQKGDIAEGYSVSREKKESFPLTVTSAQKNPTAFYLCASTWDSGPETEAFFGQGTRLTVV.

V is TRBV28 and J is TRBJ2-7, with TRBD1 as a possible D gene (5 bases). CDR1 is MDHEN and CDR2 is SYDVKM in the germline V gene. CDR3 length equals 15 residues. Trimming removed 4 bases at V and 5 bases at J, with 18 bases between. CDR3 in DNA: TGTGCCAGCAGTTATCGAAATCTATGGGGCCACGAGCAGTACTTC. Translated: CASSYRNLWGHEQYF. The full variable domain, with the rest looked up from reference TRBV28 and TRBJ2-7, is DVKVTQSSRYLVKRTGEKVFLECVQDMDHENMFWYRQDPGLGLRLIYFSYDVKMKEKGDIPEGYSVSREKKERFSLILESASTNQTSMYLCASSYRNLWGHEQYFGPGTRLTVT.

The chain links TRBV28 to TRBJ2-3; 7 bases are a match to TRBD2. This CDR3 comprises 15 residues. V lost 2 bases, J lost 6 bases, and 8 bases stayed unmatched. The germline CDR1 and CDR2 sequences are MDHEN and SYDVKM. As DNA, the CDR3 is TGTGCCAGCAGTTTAGGCGGGGGTCGTCTCGATACGCAGTATTTT. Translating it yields CASSLGGGRLDTQYF.

CDR3 in DNA: TGTGCCAGCTCACCACCAGGGGTTGCCAATCAGCCCCAGCATTTT. This sequence encodes CASSPPGVANQPQHF. This rearrangement joins TRBV18 to TRBJ1-5; tentatively, D is TRBD1 (5 bases). This CDR3 is 15 amino acids long. Germline V gene data show CDR1 as KGHSH and CDR2 as LQKENI. V was clipped by 0 bases and J by 3 bases, with 9 bases between them.

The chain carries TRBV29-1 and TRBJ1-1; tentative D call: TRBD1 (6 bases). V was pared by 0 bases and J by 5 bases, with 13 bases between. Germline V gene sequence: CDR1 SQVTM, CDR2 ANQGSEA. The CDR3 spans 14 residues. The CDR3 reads CSVEDMEGGTEAFF. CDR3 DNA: TGCAGCGTTGAAGATATGGAGGGGGGGACTGAAGCTTTCTTT.

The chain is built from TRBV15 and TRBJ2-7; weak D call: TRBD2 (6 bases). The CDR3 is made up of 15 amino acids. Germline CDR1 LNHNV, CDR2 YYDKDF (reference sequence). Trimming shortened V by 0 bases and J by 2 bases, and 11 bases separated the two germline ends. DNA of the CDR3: TGTGCCACCAGCAGAGATGGCGGGAAGGCCTACGAGCAGTACTTC. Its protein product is CATSRDGGKAYEQYF.